One and the same sample provided the 16 T cell receptor beta chains below, sequenced in a study of T cell responses to AZD1222 COVID-19 vaccine. The table came from immunoSEQ multiplex PCR; TCRdb's copy has only in-frame clones and leaves some out. The sample carries around 85,000 clones, 80% to 90% recorded once. The sample was peripheral blood, taken on day 0 of AZD1222 vaccination. These receptors were taken from an adult in good health.

This chain links TRBV7-2 with TRBJ1-1; D possibly corresponds to TRBD1 (6 bases). The germline gives CDR1 SGHTA, CDR2 FQGNSA. The CDR3 extends over 13 amino acids. Trimming shortened V by 1 base and J by 11 bases, and 14 bases separated the two germline ends. CDR3 in DNA: TGTGCCAGCAGCTTAGGTAGGACAGCAAGCGCTTTCTTT. Translating it yields CASSLGRTASAFF.

This clone was observed a few times. J is TRBJ1-6 and V is TRBV7-9; tentative D call: TRBD1 (5 bases). The V gene lost 3 bases and the J gene lost 8 bases, with 11 bases spanning the gap. Germline CDR1 is SEHNR and CDR2 is FQNEAQ (reference sequence). This CDR3 spans 14 amino acids. The chain's CDR3 is CASSLEGRDSPLHF. CDR3 in DNA: TGTGCCAGCAGCTTGGAGGGGAGGGATTCACCCCTCCACTTT.

This chain uses TRBV4-1 with TRBJ1-6; weak D call: TRBD1 (5 bases). Germline V gene data show CDR1 as MGHRA and CDR2 as YSYEKL. This CDR3 is built from 18 residues. V was cut by 1 base and J by 0 bases, with 13 bases left in between. Here the CDR3 DNA reads TGCGCCAGCAGCCAAGGTAGGGGCACCAGCTCCTATAATTCACCCCTCCACTTT. This gives the protein CASSQGRGTSSYNSPLHF.

This rearrangement joins TRBV6-5 to TRBJ1-5; weak D call: TRBD1 (6 bases). The germline gives CDR1 MNHEY, CDR2 SVGAGI. The CDR3 totals 13 residues. The V and J ends lost 6 bases and 6 bases respectively, with 12 bases between them. The CDR3 loop is CASRPDRTQPQHF. The CDR3 coding sequence is TGTGCCAGCAGGCCCGACAGGACTCAGCCCCAGCATTTT.

This clone has just one count. J is TRBJ1-6 and V is TRBV5-1; D might be TRBD1 (6 bases). V gave up 1 base and J gave up 7 bases, with 9 bases separating them. The CDR3 consists of 14 residues. CDR1 and CDR2 (germline): SGHRS, YFSETQ. For the CDR3, the DNA is TGCGCCAGCAGCTTGACGCAGGGGAATTCACCCCTCCACTTT. It encodes CASSLTQGNSPLHF.

This chain uses TRBV4-1 with TRBJ2-5; D is undetermined. Germline CDR1 reads MGHRA; CDR2 reads YSYEKL. This CDR3 contains 15 residues. Between the trimmed V and J ends, which lost 0 bases and 4 bases, there was a span of 12 bases. CDR3 sequence: CASSQDRLLVETQYF. DNA of the CDR3: TGCGCCAGCAGCCAAGATCGGCTTCTCGTAGAGACCCAGTACTTC.

V and J are TRBV7-9 and TRBJ2-5; D might be TRBD1 or TRBD2, each matching 5 bases. This CDR3 is built from 15 residues. Trimming shortened V by 4 bases and J by 5 bases, and 17 bases separated the two germline ends. The germline gives CDR1 SEHNR, CDR2 FQNEAQ (reference sequence). Here the CDR3 reads CASSSRKGRGETQYF. CDR3 coding DNA: TGTGCCAGCAGCTCTCGTAAGGGGCGAGGGGAGACCCAGTACTTC.

The chain recombines TRBV5-1 with TRBJ1-2; D remains ambiguous. Deletions cut 0 bases from V and 4 bases from J, with 7 bases between. Germline CDR1 reads SGHRS; CDR2 reads YFSETQ. CDR3 length: 13 residues. This CDR3 is CASSLESAYGYTF. DNA of the CDR3: TGCGCCAGCAGCTTGGAGTCAGCCTATGGCTACACCTTC.

J is TRBJ1-6 and V is TRBV9, with 10 nucleotides matching TRBD1. The J segment lost 7 bases and the V segment lost 0 bases, leaving 7 bases of the junction unmatched. The CDR3 spans 17 residues. Germline CDR1 is SGDLS and CDR2 is YYNGEE. The DNA for the CDR3 is TGTGCCAGCAGCGTAGGACAATGGGACAGGGGAAATTCACCCCTCCACTTT. Translating gives CASSVGQWDRGNSPLHF. The complete variable domain, with remaining parts taken from reference TRBV9 and TRBJ1-6, reads DSGVTQTPKHLITATGQRVTLRCSPRSGDLSVYWYQQSLDQGLQFLIQYYNGEERAKGNILERFSAQQFPDLHSELNLSSLELGDSALYFCASSVGQWDRGNSPLHFGNGTRLTVT.

The V call is TRBV6-5, the J call TRBJ1-5; TRBD1 agrees at 10 bases. Germline V gene lookup returns CDR1 MNHEY and CDR2 SVGAGI. Trimming cost V 6 bases and J 7 bases; bases outside gene matches: 9. The CDR3 has 15 amino acids. CDR3 protein: CASRPGQGSWQPQHF. CDR3 nucleotides: TGTGCCAGCAGGCCGGGACAGGGGTCTTGGCAGCCCCAGCATTTT.

J is TRBJ2-7 and V is TRBV3-1 (or the pseudogene TRBV3-2); D perhaps matches TRBD2 (5 bases). V lost 3 bases, J lost 0 bases, and 21 bases lay in between. This CDR3 has 18 amino acids. Germline V gene lookup returns CDR1 LGHDT and CDR2 YNNKEL (reference sequence). CDR3 sequence reads: CASSHDPTTFRDSYEQYF. The CDR3 bases are TGTGCCAGCAGCCACGACCCCACGACCTTTCGGGACTCCTACGAGCAGTACTTC.

A few counts support this clone. In DNA, the CDR3 is TGCGCCAGCAGCTTCGGGCAGAAGAACACTGAAGCTTTCTTT. This codes for CASSFGQKNTEAFF. The chain carries TRBV5-1 and TRBJ1-1; no clear D. The CDR3 is 14 amino acids. Germline V gene sequence: CDR1 SGHRS, CDR2 YFSETQ. V lost 2 bases, J lost 1 base, and 9 bases lay in between. The complete variable domain, with remaining parts taken from reference TRBV5-1 and TRBJ1-1, reads KAGVTQTPRYLIKTRGQQVTLSCSPISGHRSVSWYQQTPGQGLQFLFEYFSETQRNKGNFPGRFSGRQFSNSRSEMNVSTLELGDSALYLCASSFGQKNTEAFFGQGTRLTVV.

The genes are TRBV9 and TRBJ2-5; no clear D. CDR1 and CDR2 (germline): SGDLS, YYNGEE. This CDR3 has 13 amino acids. Trimming left V 2 bases short and J 2 bases short, with 7 bases between. The CDR3 DNA reads as TGTGCCAGCAGCGTTGGACCACAAGAGACCCAGTACTTC. Translating gives CASSVGPQETQYF.

This sequence joins TRBV7-9 and TRBJ2-5; 8 bases align to TRBD2. The trim removed 1 base at V and 2 bases at J, leaving 12 bases unmatched. The CDR3 consists of 18 residues. Germline V gene sequence: CDR1 SEHNR, CDR2 FQNEAQ (reference sequence). CDR3 amino acids: CASSLGVDGAGVQETQYF. The CDR3 DNA follows: TGTGCCAGCAGCTTAGGAGTAGATGGAGCGGGAGTACAAGAGACCCAGTACTTC.

This clone has only one observation. This chain connects TRBV6-2 or TRBV6-3 to TRBJ2-2; possibly TRBD2 for D (5 bases). The length of the CDR3 is 17 residues. Germline V lookup: CDR1 MNHEY, CDR2 SVGEGT. The ends were cut back, 6 bases at V and 1 base at J, with 18 bases in the middle. The CDR3 reads CASSPLGASGNTGELFF. The CDR3 bases are TGTGCCAGCAGCCCTCTGGGAGCCAGCGGGAACACCGGGGAGCTGTTTTTT.

The V gene is TRBV19, the J gene TRBJ1-2; D is unclear. Trimming stripped 3 bases from V and 5 bases from J, with 7 bases between. Germline V gene sequence: CDR1 LNHDA, CDR2 SQIVND (reference sequence). The CDR3 is made up of 12 amino acids. This CDR3 reads CASSIQKYGYTF. As DNA, the CDR3 is TGTGCCAGTAGTATCCAGAAATATGGCTACACCTTC.